This passage covers 8 T cell receptor beta chains from one sample sequenced in a study of Ad26.COV2.S vaccination and SARS-CoV-2 variants. This table comes from immunoSEQ multiplex PCR, and its TCRdb copy is limited to in-frame clones, with some not included. The data show around 320,000 clones, around 87% seen once. Sample treatment: about 20 received Ad26.COV2.S at low or high dose, single or two shots; 5 received placebo; per-sample allocation not given. The samples date from day 63 after the first vaccine or placebo injection. The starting material was peripheral blood, obtained in a trial of Ad26.COV2.S vaccine versus placebo. The receptor set was obtained from a person aged 18 to 65 who received the Ad26.COV2.S COVID-19 vaccine or a placebo.

Remarks on this clone: The sample carries other DNA sequences with the same CDR3. This rearrangement joins TRBV15 to TRBJ2-7, with D possibly called TRBD1 or TRBD2 (6 bases each). The V and J ends lost 0 bases and 2 bases respectively, with 8 bases between them. This CDR3 spans 14 amino acids. In germline, CDR1 is LNHNV, CDR2 YYDKDF (reference sequence). The CDR3 reads CATSRDGGPYEQYF. In DNA, the CDR3 is TGTGCCACCAGCAGAGATGGGGGGCCCTACGAGCAGTACTTC.

The chain carries TRBV5-1 and TRBJ2-7; 7 bases line up with TRBD2. The CDR3 totals 16 residues. Per germline, CDR1 SGHRS and CDR2 YFSETQ. With 4 bases clipped from V and 2 bases from J, the junction kept 12 bases outside the gene matches. The CDR3 protein is CASSPLGASGTYEQYF. DNA of the CDR3: TGCGCCAGCAGCCCCCTTGGGGCTAGCGGAACCTACGAGCAGTACTTC.

The chain joins TRBV6-5 to TRBJ2-3; 8 bases are shared with TRBD2. V lost 2 bases and J lost 10; bases outside the gene matches: 5. This CDR3 is built from 13 residues. The germline V gene has CDR1 MNHEY and CDR2 SVGAGI. CDR3 bases: TGTGCCAGCAGTTACCGGGGGGGCCTGCCGCAGTATTTT. It codes for CASSYRGGLPQYF.

V gene TRBV29-1 combines with J gene TRBJ2-2; 8 positions match TRBD1. The CDR3 loop spans 13 amino acids. Per germline, CDR1 SQVTM and CDR2 ANQGSEA. Trimming took 7 bases from V and 1 from J; bases not matched to a gene: 2. CDR3 in DNA: TGCAGCGCCGGGACAGGGAACACCGGGGAGCTGTTTTTT. Encoded protein: CSAGTGNTGELFF.

Details on this clone: This could be a read error, since a much larger clone is one nucleotide away. The rearrangement links TRBV5-8 to TRBJ2-7, with D uncertain. V was pared by 4 bases and J by 3 bases, with 2 bases between. CDR1 SGHTS and CDR2 YDEGEE come from the germline V gene. This CDR3 comprises 10 residues. This chain's CDR3 is CASSGYEQYF. CDR3 nucleotide sequence: TGTGCCAGCAGCGGCTACGAGCAGTACTTC.

CDR3 bases: TGTGCCAGCTCACCACCAGATGGGCGGGAGCAGTACTTC. It specifies CASSPPDGREQYF. The V gene is TRBV18, the J gene TRBJ2-7, with D uncertain. The V and J ends lost 0 bases and 7 bases respectively, with 10 bases between them. Germline lookup yields CDR1 KGHSH and CDR2 LQKENI. This CDR3 is built from 13 residues.

In this sample, this clone turned up once. The chain employs TRBV3-1 (or the pseudogene TRBV3-2) and TRBJ2-5, with D perhaps TRBD2 (5 bases). The CDR3 length is 16 residues. Germline assignment: CDR1 LGHDT and CDR2 YNNKEL (reference sequence). The V end lost 1 base, the J end lost 2 bases, and 14 bases lay between the germline ends. The CDR3: CASSQGASSTQETQYF. CDR3 in DNA: TGTGCCAGCAGCCAAGGGGCTAGCAGCACTCAAGAGACCCAGTACTTC.

CDR3 amino acids: CASSLGAGGRDTQYF. The CDR3 coding sequence is TGTGCCAGCAGCTTAGGAGCGGGGGGGAGGGATACGCAGTATTTT. The chain has TRBV7-2 and TRBJ2-3; 10 bases are shared with TRBD2. Looked up from germline, CDR1 is SGHTA and CDR2 is FQGNSA. CDR3 length: 15 residues. V lost 1 base, J lost 6 bases, and 4 bases stayed unmatched.